This is a list of T cell receptor beta chains from one sample in a study of T cell repertoires and HLA-DP antigens. Sequencing used immunoSEQ multiplex PCR; TCRdb keeps in-frame clones, though not all of them. The repertoire holds about 89,000 clones, with roughly 86% as singletons. The antigens of these receptors remain unknown. The sequenced material came from CD4+ T cells from PBMCs. The source is a man aged 45 to 65 in good health and CMV-seronegative. Both conserved end residues are part of each CDR3. D genes are given only for firm matches. Clone size is not always given. Where it is, it says once, few, many or a class for expanded clones.

j_gene | d_gene | v_gene | abundance | CDR3nt | CDR3aa
TRBJ2-3 | TRBD2 | TRBV2 | - | TGTGCCAGCAGTGAAGCGCGGGGGAGCACAGATACGCAGTATTTT | CASSEARGSTDTQYF
TRBJ2-1 | - | TRBV19 | - | TGTGCCAGTAGCCCGTGGGGGATGAGGGACAATGAGCAGTTCTTC | CASSPWGMRDNEQFF
TRBJ2-1 | - | TRBV10-3 | - | TGTGCCATCAGCCCTAGGGGGGGGGAGCAGTTCTTC | CAISPRGGEQFF
TRBJ1-2 | TRBD1 | TRBV19 | - | TGTGCCAGTAGTCCCCGGGACAGGGCTGGCTACACCTTC | CASSPRDRAGYTF
TRBJ1-2 | - | TRBV9 | - | TGTGCCAGCAGCGGAAGCTTGGGGGACTATGGCTACACCTTC | CASSGSLGDYGYTF
TRBJ2-3 | - | TRBV6-5 | - | TGTGCCAGCAGTTACTCAGGGTTCACAGATACGCAGTATTTT | CASSYSGFTDTQYF
TRBJ2-4 | TRBD2 | TRBV7-8 | - | TGTGCCAGCAGCTTGACACCGGGACTAGTCGAAAACATTCAGTACTTC | CASSLTPGLVENIQYF
TRBJ2-3 | - | TRBV7-3 | - | TGTGCCAGCAGCGTCACAGATACGCAGTATTTT | CASSVTDTQYF
TRBJ1-1 | - | TRBV4-2 | - | TGTGCCAGCAGCCTACCGAGGACGGTGAACACTGAAGCTTTCTTT | CASSLPRTVNTEAFF
TRBJ1-1 | TRBD1 | TRBV7-8 | - | TGTGCCAGCAGCCTGGGACAGACGAACACTGAAGCTTTCTTT | CASSLGQTNTEAFF
TRBJ2-1 | TRBD2 | TRBV27 | - | TGTGCCAGCAGTACGGGGACTAGCGGAACCTACAATGAGCAGTTCTTC | CASSTGTSGTYNEQFF
TRBJ2-6 | - | TRBV9 | - | TGTGCCAGCACAGGGGGGGCCTCTTTGGTCCTGACTTTC | CASTGGASLVLTF
TRBJ2-1 | TRBD1 | TRBV11-3 | - | TGTGCCAGCAGCCGACAGGGGCCTTACAATGAGCAGTTCTTC | CASSRQGPYNEQFF
TRBJ1-4 | TRBD1 | TRBV4-3 | - | TGCGCCAGCAGCCAAGATCGGGGGACAGGTGAAAAACTGTTTTTT | CASSQDRGTGEKLFF
TRBJ1-4 | - | TRBV28 | - | TGTGCCAGCAGTCTGAGGACGGCCTCTGGGGAAAAACTGTTTTTT | CASSLRTASGEKLFF
TRBJ2-7 | TRBD1 | TRBV7-2 | - | TGTGCCAGCAGCTCCCGAGGGACAGGGTGGAACGAGCAGTACTTC | CASSSRGTGWNEQYF
TRBJ1-5 | - | TRBV19 | - | TGTGCCAGTAGTTTCGCAAATAGCAATCAGCCCCAGCATTTT | CASSFANSNQPQHF
TRBJ1-5 | - | TRBV28 | - | TGTGCCAGCAGCCTAAGGCGGGGGGAAGGCAATCAGCCCCAGCATTTT | CASSLRRGEGNQPQHF
TRBJ2-1 | - | TRBV27 | - | TGTGCCAGCAGTCCCCAGGACTATCTGGATGAGCAGTTCTTC | CASSPQDYLDEQFF
TRBJ2-7 | - | TRBV9 | few | TGTGCCAGCAGCGTAGGGCCTGCCGGGGAGCAGTACTTC | CASSVGPAGEQYF
TRBJ2-3 | TRBD2 | TRBV30 | - | TGTGCCTGGAGTGCCGAAGGGGCGGGAGGTTGGGGAGATACGCAGTATTTT | CAWSAEGAGGWGDTQYF
TRBJ2-7 | TRBD1 | TRBV7-2 | - | TGTGCCAGCAGCTTAGATCCAGGGGGCCCCTACGAGCAGTACTTC | CASSLDPGGPYEQYF
TRBJ2-7 | - | TRBV19 | - | TGTGCCAGTTCGGACAGTTCGTCCTACGAGCAGTACTTC | CASSDSSSYEQYF
TRBJ2-2 | - | TRBV5-1 | once | TGCGCCAGCAGCTCCTGGACAGACAACACCGGGGAGCTGTTTTTT | CASSSWTDNTGELFF
TRBJ1-6 | - | TRBV13 | - | TGTGCCAGCAGCTTGCTAGGGGTGGGGAGAACCGGGACCCTAAATTCACCCCTCCACTTT | CASSLLGVGRTGTLNSPLHF
TRBJ1-2 | - | TRBV6-5 | - | TGTGCCAGCTCCCCTCTCGGGGGCTACACCTTC | CASSPLGGYTF
TRBJ2-3 | - | TRBV11-2 | once | TGTGCCAGCAGCTTAGTTATGGTTAGCACAGATACGCAGTATTTT | CASSLVMVSTDTQYF
TRBJ2-5 | - | TRBV19 | - | TGTGCCAGTAGTATAACCGGGACAAATTTGGGAGAGACCCAGTACTTC | CASSITGTNLGETQYF
TRBJ2-7 | - | TRBV19 | - | TGTGCCAGTAGCCCTTCAGAAAGCTCCTACGAGCAGTACTTC | CASSPSESSYEQYF
TRBJ1-4 | - | TRBV25-1 | - | TGTGCCAGCAGCCCACATTCGACCCGGGGCCGTGGGGAAAAACTGTTTTTT | CASSPHSTRGRGEKLFF
TRBJ2-3 | TRBD2 | TRBV10-2 | - | TGCGCCAGCTGCCTAGGGACTAGCGGGAGTCTCGATACGCAGTATTTT | CASCLGTSGSLDTQYF
TRBJ2-2 | - | TRBV7-2 | - | TGTGCCAGCAGTTTCGGACAGGGCGGGGGGACCGGGGAGCTGTTTTTT | CASSFGQGGGTGELFF
TRBJ2-1 | TRBD2 | TRBV13 | - | TGTGCCAGCAGCCCAGGGAGGGATGAGCAGTTCTTC | CASSPGRDEQFF
TRBJ2-5 | - | TRBV11-2 | - | TGTGCCAGCAGCCTACGGTTTCGGGAGACCCAGTACTTC | CASSLRFRETQYF
TRBJ2-1 | TRBD2 | TRBV7-9 | few | TGTGCCAGCAGCTCAACCCGACTAGCGGGAGGGCCTAATGAGCAGTTCTTC | CASSSTRLAGGPNEQFF
TRBJ1-4 | TRBD1 | TRBV30 | - | TGTGCCTGGAGCGTAAAATCGGGACAGGGGATTAATGAAAAACTGTTTTTT | CAWSVKSGQGINEKLFF
TRBJ1-1 | - | TRBV7-8 | - | TGTGCCAGCAGCCCCGTCGGCACTGAAGCTTTCTTT | CASSPVGTEAFF
TRBJ2-2 | - | TRBV9 | - | TGTGCCAGCAGCGTAGCGGCGGGGTGGAACACCGGGGAGCTGTTTTTT | CASSVAAGWNTGELFF
TRBJ2-4 | TRBD1 | TRBV7-2 | - | TGTGCCAGCAGCGAAGGGACAGGCGCTGCCAAAAACATTCAGTACTTC | CASSEGTGAAKNIQYF
TRBJ2-7 | TRBD2 | TRBV10-1 | - | TGCGCCAGCAGTGGGGCTAGCGGGGGATCCTACGAGCAGTACTTC | CASSGASGGSYEQYF
TRBJ2-7 | - | TRBV9 | few | TGTGCCAGCACCCCCGACGGATCGACCTACGAGCAGTACTTC | CASTPDGSTYEQYF
TRBJ2-2 | - | TRBV18 | - | TGTGCCAGCTCACTACCCGGGACAAGGACCGGGGAGCTGTTTTTT | CASSLPGTRTGELFF
TRBJ1-1 | TRBD1 | TRBV7-9 | - | TGTGCCAGCAGCTTAGCGACAGGGCTCACTGAAGCTTTCTTT | CASSLATGLTEAFF
TRBJ2-2 | - | TRBV5-1 | - | TGCGCCAGCAGCTTGGGCCAGGGGACCGGGGAGCTGTTTTTT | CASSLGQGTGELFF
TRBJ2-1 | TRBD1 | TRBV6-5 | - | TGTGCCAGCACCCGGACAGGGTTCTACAATGAGCAGTTCTTC | CASTRTGFYNEQFF
TRBJ2-7 | TRBD1 | TRBV7-8 | medium-sized | TGTGCCAGCCTCCCGTACAGGGGCATTCAGTACTACGAGCAGTACTTC | CASLPYRGIQYYEQYF
TRBJ2-2 | - | TRBV25-1 | - | TGTGCCAGCAGTACCCCTGGCAGCACCGGGGAGCTGTTTTTT | CASSTPGSTGELFF
TRBJ1-2 | - | TRBV19 | once | TGTGCCAGTAGTTTCCAGGGTTGGTATGGCTACACCTTC | CASSFQGWYGYTF
TRBJ1-2 | - | TRBV29-1 | - | TGCAGCGTTGATTCGGCAGCCAACTATGGCTACACCTTC | CSVDSAANYGYTF